The T cell receptor (beta chain) described here comes from a study of T-cell reconstitution after alpha-beta-depleted transplantation in children. The germline CDR1 and CDR2 sequences are KGHDR and SFDVKD. The V end was cut by 5 bases, the J end by 8 bases, with 14 bases between. This CDR3 is built from 14 residues. This clonotype has at least ten counts. Library preparation (for TCRbeta) was performed with unique molecular identifiers. TCRdb analysed the PCR reads with MiXCR anew, one entry per CDR3 protein. Among about 340,000 distinct CDR3 sequences, 10% were seen once, and the ten largest hold 2% to 3%.

This TCR was sampled from a human donor who donated a stem cell graft to a child with acute lymphoblastic leukemia. The chain is built from TRBV24-1 and TRBJ1-4, with D unresolved. Here the sequenced sample was PBMCs from the stem cell graft donor, taken from the stem cell graft. DNA of the CDR3: TGTGCCACCAGTGGGTCCGGTCGTGGAGAAAAACTGTTTTTT. It translates to CATSGSGRGEKLFF.